Listed below are T cell receptor beta chains from one sample, sequenced in a study of blood T cell repertoires in COVID-19. Libraries were prepared by immunoSEQ multiplex PCR; TCRdb keeps only in-frame clonotypes and omits some of them. The sample lists roughly 79,000 clones; approximately 78% were seen once. Sequencing was performed on peripheral blood. Every receptor here comes from a human donor in a cohort sampled during active COVID-19. Each CDR3 is given with its conserved first and last residue. Fields, in order: D gene, CDR3 length, J gene, V gene, clone size, CDR3 protein, CDR3 DNA. The D gene is left open where the match is weak. Size values are once, few and many counts, or a class for expanded clones, and some rows have none.

d_call: TRBD1; cdr3_length: 13; j_call: TRBJ1-1; v_call: TRBV2; clone_size: NA; cdr3_aa: CASTGQGATEAFF; cdr3_nt: TGTGCCAGCACGGGACAGGGGGCCACTGAAGCTTTCTTT
d_call: TRBD2; cdr3_length: 15; j_call: TRBJ2-1; v_call: TRBV6-5; clone_size: once; cdr3_aa: CASSTRLAGVNEQFF; cdr3_nt: TGTGCCAGCAGCACCCGGCTAGCGGGGGTCAATGAGCAGTTCTTC
d_call: NA; cdr3_length: 15; j_call: TRBJ1-6; v_call: TRBV9; clone_size: NA; cdr3_aa: CASSELTGGNSPLHF; cdr3_nt: TGTGCCAGCAGCGAACTGACAGGTGGGAATTCACCCCTCCACTTT
d_call: NA; cdr3_length: 14; j_call: TRBJ2-2; v_call: TRBV19; clone_size: NA; cdr3_aa: CASSIGGLIGELFF; cdr3_nt: TGTGCCAGTAGTATAGGTGGACTAATCGGGGAGCTGTTTTTT
d_call: NA; cdr3_length: 15; j_call: TRBJ1-1; v_call: TRBV13; clone_size: NA; cdr3_aa: CASSFPTQGSGEAFF; cdr3_nt: TGTGCCAGCAGCTTTCCCACCCAGGGGTCCGGTGAAGCTTTCTTT
d_call: NA; cdr3_length: 14; j_call: TRBJ1-1; v_call: TRBV5-6; clone_size: NA; cdr3_aa: CASSLVTGNTEAFF; cdr3_nt: TGTGCCAGCAGCTTGGTGACAGGGAACACTGAAGCTTTCTTT
d_call: NA; cdr3_length: 13; j_call: TRBJ1-4; v_call: TRBV27; clone_size: NA; cdr3_aa: CASSGTKGEKLFF; cdr3_nt: TGTGCCAGCAGTGGTACCAAGGGGGAAAAACTGTTTTTT
d_call: TRBD1; cdr3_length: 15; j_call: TRBJ1-6; v_call: TRBV3-1/TRBV3-2; clone_size: once; cdr3_aa: CASSPPGQANSPLHF; cdr3_nt: TGTGCCAGCAGCCCTCCGGGACAGGCGAATTCACCCCTCCACTTT
d_call: NA; cdr3_length: 16; j_call: TRBJ1-3; v_call: TRBV18; clone_size: NA; cdr3_aa: CASSPLDGSSGNTIYF; cdr3_nt: TGTGCCAGCTCACCACTCGACGGGAGCTCTGGAAACACCATATATTTT
d_call: NA; cdr3_length: 15; j_call: TRBJ2-6; v_call: TRBV6-2/TRBV6-3; clone_size: NA; cdr3_aa: CASSLLSSGANVLTF; cdr3_nt: TGTGCCAGCAGTTTATTATCCTCTGGGGCCAACGTCCTGACTTTC
d_call: TRBD1; cdr3_length: 13; j_call: TRBJ1-2; v_call: TRBV5-5; clone_size: NA; cdr3_aa: CASSLEQGRGYTF; cdr3_nt: TGTGCCAGCAGCTTGGAACAGGGGCGCGGCTACACCTTC
d_call: NA; cdr3_length: 12; j_call: TRBJ1-2; v_call: TRBV6-5; clone_size: NA; cdr3_aa: CASRLQSYGYTF; cdr3_nt: TGTGCCAGCAGGTTACAGTCCTATGGCTACACCTTC
d_call: TRBD1; cdr3_length: 14; j_call: TRBJ1-2; v_call: TRBV29-1; clone_size: NA; cdr3_aa: CSVSGQGDNYGYTF; cdr3_nt: TGCAGCGTTAGTGGACAGGGGGATAACTATGGCTACACCTTC
d_call: NA; cdr3_length: 12; j_call: TRBJ1-5; v_call: TRBV12-3/TRBV12-4; clone_size: NA; cdr3_aa: CASRIDEGPQHF; cdr3_nt: TGTGCCAGCAGGATTGACGAGGGGCCCCAGCATTTT
d_call: NA; cdr3_length: 14; j_call: TRBJ1-6; v_call: TRBV2; clone_size: NA; cdr3_aa: CATRLGGRNSPLHF; cdr3_nt: TGTGCCACCCGGTTGGGGGGACGGAATTCACCCCTCCACTTT
d_call: TRBD1; cdr3_length: 18; j_call: TRBJ1-2; v_call: TRBV27; clone_size: NA; cdr3_aa: CASSFLYPARDRSHGYTF; cdr3_nt: TGTGCCAGCAGTTTTCTATACCCGGCCCGGGACAGGAGCCATGGCTACACCTTC
d_call: TRBD2; cdr3_length: 16; j_call: TRBJ2-1; v_call: TRBV11-2; clone_size: NA; cdr3_aa: CASSQRGPGRNNEQFF; cdr3_nt: TGTGCCAGCAGCCAGCGGGGCCCAGGACGGAACAATGAGCAGTTCTTC
d_call: NA; cdr3_length: 17; j_call: TRBJ2-3; v_call: TRBV7-2; clone_size: NA; cdr3_aa: CASSLAAADTSTDTQYF; cdr3_nt: TGTGCCAGCAGCTTAGCGGCGGCGGATACTAGCACAGATACGCAGTATTTT
d_call: NA; cdr3_length: 12; j_call: TRBJ1-2; v_call: TRBV6-5; clone_size: few; cdr3_aa: CASSYRGNGYTF; cdr3_nt: TGTGCCAGCAGTTACAGGGGCAATGGCTACACCTTC
d_call: NA; cdr3_length: 16; j_call: TRBJ2-6; v_call: TRBV18; clone_size: NA; cdr3_aa: CASSLPRVSGANVLTF; cdr3_nt: TGTGCCAGCTCACTTCCTAGAGTCTCTGGGGCCAACGTCCTGACTTTC
d_call: NA; cdr3_length: 20; j_call: TRBJ1-5; v_call: TRBV11-2; clone_size: NA; cdr3_aa: CASSLEGPFDRWYSNQPQHF; cdr3_nt: TGTGCCAGCAGCTTAGAGGGACCCTTTGACAGGTGGTATAGCAATCAGCCCCAGCATTTT
d_call: TRBD1; cdr3_length: 15; j_call: TRBJ2-5; v_call: TRBV7-9; clone_size: NA; cdr3_aa: CASSTGTGAKETQYF; cdr3_nt: TGTGCCAGCAGCACAGGGACAGGGGCGAAAGAGACCCAGTACTTC
d_call: NA; cdr3_length: 16; j_call: TRBJ1-5; v_call: TRBV2; clone_size: few; cdr3_aa: CASSRPGGLGNQPQHF; cdr3_nt: TGTGCCAGCAGTCGCCCAGGCGGGCTGGGCAATCAGCCCCAGCATTTT
d_call: NA; cdr3_length: 14; j_call: TRBJ2-2; v_call: TRBV7-9; clone_size: NA; cdr3_aa: CASMSAANTGELFF; cdr3_nt: TGTGCCAGCATGTCCGCAGCGAACACCGGGGAGCTGTTTTTT
d_call: TRBD1; cdr3_length: 15; j_call: TRBJ1-1; v_call: TRBV19; clone_size: NA; cdr3_aa: CASSIGRGQNTEAFF; cdr3_nt: TGTGCCAGTAGTATAGGGAGGGGGCAGAACACTGAAGCTTTCTTT
d_call: NA; cdr3_length: 16; j_call: TRBJ2-3; v_call: TRBV7-3; clone_size: NA; cdr3_aa: CASSPRGRGATDTQYF; cdr3_nt: TGTGCCAGCAGCCCAAGGGGGCGGGGGGCCACAGATACGCAGTATTTT
d_call: TRBD1; cdr3_length: 16; j_call: TRBJ2-7; v_call: TRBV13; clone_size: NA; cdr3_aa: CASSLEAGTGSYEQYF; cdr3_nt: TGTGCCAGCAGCTTAGAGGCCGGGACAGGCTCCTACGAGCAGTACTTC
d_call: NA; cdr3_length: 17; j_call: TRBJ2-6; v_call: TRBV6-1; clone_size: NA; cdr3_aa: CASSVNRLSSGANVLTF; cdr3_nt: TGTGCCAGCAGTGTCAACCGGTTGAGCTCTGGGGCCAACGTCCTGACTTTC
d_call: TRBD2; cdr3_length: 15; j_call: TRBJ2-1; v_call: TRBV5-1; clone_size: once; cdr3_aa: CASSQLAGGPNEQFF; cdr3_nt: TGCGCCAGCAGCCAGCTGGCGGGGGGGCCAAATGAGCAGTTCTTC
d_call: NA; cdr3_length: 13; j_call: TRBJ1-5; v_call: TRBV27; clone_size: few; cdr3_aa: CASSQATGSAQHF; cdr3_nt: TGTGCCAGCAGTCAAGCTACAGGGAGTGCCCAGCATTTT